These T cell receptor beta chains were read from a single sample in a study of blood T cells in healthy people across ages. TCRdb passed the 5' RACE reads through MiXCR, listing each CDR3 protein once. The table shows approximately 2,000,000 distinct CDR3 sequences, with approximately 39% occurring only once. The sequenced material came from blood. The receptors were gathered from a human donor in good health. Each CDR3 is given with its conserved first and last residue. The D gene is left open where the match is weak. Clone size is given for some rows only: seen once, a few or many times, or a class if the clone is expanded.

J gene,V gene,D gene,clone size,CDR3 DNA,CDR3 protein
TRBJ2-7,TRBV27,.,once,TGTGCCAGCGGTAGACAGGACCCCTACGAGCAGTACTTC,CASGRQDPYEQYF
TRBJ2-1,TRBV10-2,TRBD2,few,TGCGCCAGCAGTGAGTCGACTCAGCGGGGGGGCTTTAACCATGAGCAGTTCTTC,CASSESTQRGGFNHEQFF
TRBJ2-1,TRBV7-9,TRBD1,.,TGTGCCAGCAGCCAACAAAAAACCTGGACAGGCGCCTACAATGAGCAGTTCTTC,CASSQQKTWTGAYNEQFF
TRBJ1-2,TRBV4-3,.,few,TGCGCCAGCAGCCAAGATGTTATAGGAACTTATAACTATGGCTACACCTTC,CASSQDVIGTYNYGYTF
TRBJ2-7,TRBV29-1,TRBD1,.,TGCAGCGTTGAAGCTGTCAACAGGGGACGACACCTCGAGCAGTACTTC,CSVEAVNRGRHLEQYF
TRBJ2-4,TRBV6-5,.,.,TGTGCCAGCGGCTCCGGCCCCGTCGGAAACATTCAGTACTTC,CASGSGPVGNIQYF
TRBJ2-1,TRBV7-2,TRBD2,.,TGTGCCAGCAGCTCACTAGCGGCCTCAGACAATGAGCAGTTCTTC,CASSSLAASDNEQFF
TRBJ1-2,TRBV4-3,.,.,TGCGCCAGCAGCCAAGAAGGGGTCGGCCAGGGATATGGCCACACCTTC,CASSQEGVGQGYGHTF
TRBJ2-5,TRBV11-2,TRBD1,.,TGTGCCAGCAGCATATACAGGGGTCCGGAGGAGACCCAGTACTTC,CASSIYRGPEETQYF
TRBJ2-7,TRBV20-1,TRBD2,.,TGCAGTGCTATGGGGACTAGCGGGGGGCGGCACTACGAGCAGTACTTC,CSAMGTSGGRHYEQYF
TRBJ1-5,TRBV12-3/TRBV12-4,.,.,TGTGCCGGCAGTTTAGGGGGGCAGCCCCAGCATTTT,CAGSLGGQPQHF
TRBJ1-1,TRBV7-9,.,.,TGTGCCAGCAGCTTGTCGAGAGGGATAGCTTTCTTT,CASSLSRGIAFF
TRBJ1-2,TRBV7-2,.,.,TGTGCCAGCAGCTTACAAATAGCCTCCTATGGCTACACCTTC,CASSLQIASYGYTF
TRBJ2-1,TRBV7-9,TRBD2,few,TGTGCCAGCAGCACACCGACTAGCGGGGGTTTGTATGAGCAGTTCTTC,CASSTPTSGGLYEQFF
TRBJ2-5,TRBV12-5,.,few,TGTGCTAGTGGTCCGGGAGTGGGGGAGCAGTACTTC,CASGPGVGEQYF
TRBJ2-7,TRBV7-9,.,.,TGTGCCAACAGCCCACCACAGGACTCCTACGAGCAGTACTTC,CANSPPQDSYEQYF
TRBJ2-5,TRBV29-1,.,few,TGCAGCGTTGCGGAGGGAGAGACCCAGTACTTC,CSVAEGETQYF
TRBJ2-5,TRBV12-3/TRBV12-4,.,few,TGTGCCAGCAGCCGAAGTGCAGGAGCCCCAGAGACCCAGTACTTC,CASSRSAGAPETQYF
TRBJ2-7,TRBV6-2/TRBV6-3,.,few,TGTGCCAGCAGTTACACGGGGGCCGGGACCTACGAGCAGTACTTC,CASSYTGAGTYEQYF
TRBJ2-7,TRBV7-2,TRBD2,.,TGTGCCAGCAGCCCGACGACTAGCGGAGCATACGAGCAGTACTTC,CASSPTTSGAYEQYF
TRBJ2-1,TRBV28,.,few,TGTGCCAGCAGACCAGGGACATACAGCTCCTACAATGAGCAGTTCTTC,CASRPGTYSSYNEQFF
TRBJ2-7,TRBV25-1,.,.,TGTGCCAGCAGTGAATATTTCAGTTCCTACGAGCAGTACTTC,CASSEYFSSYEQYF
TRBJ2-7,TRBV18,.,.,TGTGCCAGCTCAAGAACTACAATCGACAGCTACTCCTCCTACAATGAGCAGTACTTC,CASSRTTIDSYSSYNEQYF
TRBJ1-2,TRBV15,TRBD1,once,TGTGTCACCAGCGGCGACAGGGGGCGAGGTGGCTACACCTTC,CVTSGDRGRGGYTF
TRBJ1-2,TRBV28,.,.,TGTGCCAGCAGTGTCCTAGACGGATACTATGGCTACACCTTC,CASSVLDGYYGYTF
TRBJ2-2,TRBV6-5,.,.,TGTGCCAGCAGTTACTTCGGAGTGGTACGGGGCTCCGGGGAGCTGTTTTTT,CASSYFGVVRGSGELFF
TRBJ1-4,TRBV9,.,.,TGTGCCAGCTCATCGGAACATGGGGATGAAAAACTGTTTTTT,CASSSEHGDEKLFF
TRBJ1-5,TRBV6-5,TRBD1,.,TGTGCCAGCACTCCTACAGGGGGGAATCAGCCCCAGCATTTT,CASTPTGGNQPQHF
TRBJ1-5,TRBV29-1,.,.,TGCAGCGCTTACCGGGGGGCGCAGGAGCAGCCCCAGCATTTT,CSAYRGAQEQPQHF
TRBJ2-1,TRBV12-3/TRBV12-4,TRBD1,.,TGTGCCAGCAGTTTAGCCTCAGGACAGGGCCCCTCAAATGAGCAGTTCTTC,CASSLASGQGPSNEQFF
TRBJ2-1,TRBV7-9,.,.,TGTGCCAGCAGCTTAGGCTACGGTAGGGAGTTCTTC,CASSLGYGREFF
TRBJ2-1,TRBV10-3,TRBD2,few,TGTGCCATCAGTGAGTCGGCGGGGGGGTACAATGAGCAGTTCTTC,CAISESAGGYNEQFF
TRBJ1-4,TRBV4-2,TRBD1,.,TGTGCCAGCAGCCCTCCGACAGGGTGGGAAAATGAAAAACTGTTTTTT,CASSPPTGWENEKLFF
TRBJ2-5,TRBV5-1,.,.,TGCGCCAGCATTGCGGCAGGGTTGGAGACCCAGTACTTC,CASIAAGLETQYF
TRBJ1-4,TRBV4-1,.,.,TGCGCCAGCAGCCCCTTGGTTACTAATGAAAAACTGTTTTTT,CASSPLVTNEKLFF
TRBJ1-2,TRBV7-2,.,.,TGTGCCAGCAGCTTTTTGGGCCGCAGGGTGAACTATGGCTACACCTTC,CASSFLGRRVNYGYTF
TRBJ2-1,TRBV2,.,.,TGTGCCAGCAGTGAGGAGTCTAGCGATGAGCAGTTCTTC,CASSEESSDEQFF
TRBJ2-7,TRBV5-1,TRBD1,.,TGCGCCAGCAGCCCAGGCACGGGACAGATCTCCTACGAGCAGTACTTC,CASSPGTGQISYEQYF
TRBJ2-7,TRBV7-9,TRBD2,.,TGTGCCAGCAGCCCACCAGGGACTAGAGCCTCCCCAGAGCAGTACTTC,CASSPPGTRASPEQYF
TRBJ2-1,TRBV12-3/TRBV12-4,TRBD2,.,TGTGCCAGCAGTTTCCTTCTAGCGGGGGGCAGGGATGAGCAGTTCTTC,CASSFLLAGGRDEQFF
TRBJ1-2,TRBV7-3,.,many,TGTGCCAGCAGCCCGGGTCCAACCTATGGCTACACCTTC,CASSPGPTYGYTF
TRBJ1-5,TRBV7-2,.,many,TGTGCCAGCAGCGGTACGGGGTTTCGCAATCAGCCCCAGCATTTT,CASSGTGFRNQPQHF
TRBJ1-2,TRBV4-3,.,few,TGCGCCAGCAGCCAAGATATGCGGTTTAGTAGGGATGGCTACACCTTC,CASSQDMRFSRDGYTF